These 18 T cell receptor beta chains originate from one sample sequenced in a study of immune cell composition in non-small cell lung cancer. Normal lung was sampled as far from the tumour as possible, at least 3 cm. The assay was immunoSEQ multiplex PCR, and TCRdb's table has in-frame clones only and misses some. Counted here are 5,000 to 7,000 clones, approximately 90% occurring once; the ten biggest clones make up 6.4%. The specimen was non-adjacent lung tissue. These receptors all stem from a human donor with non-small cell lung cancer.

The chain has TRBV5-1 and TRBJ2-7; 7 positions agree with TRBD1. V shed 2 bases and J 1 base; nucleotides not matched to a gene: 9. Germline lookup yields CDR1 SGHRS and CDR2 YFSETQ. The CDR3 totals 16 residues. The DNA of the CDR3 is TGCGCCAGCAGCTTCTCAGGGACAGTGGATTCCTACGAGCAGTACTTC. Translation: CASSFSGTVDSYEQYF.

The V gene is TRBV29-1, the J gene TRBJ2-7, with 11 bases identical to TRBD2. From germline, CDR1 is SQVTM and CDR2 ANQGSEA. The CDR3 totals 13 residues. V lost 5 bases to trimming and J lost 5 bases; unmatched junction nucleotides: 5. CDR3 loop: CSVLSGRANEQYF. The CDR3 DNA follows: TGCAGCGTTCTTAGCGGGAGGGCCAACGAGCAGTACTTC.

This clone occurred once. This rearrangement joins TRBV10-2 to TRBJ1-5; possibly TRBD1 for D (5 bases). Germline V lookup: CDR1 WSHSY, CDR2 SAAADI. The CDR3 consists of 15 residues. Trimming took off 3 bases at V and 2 bases at J, with 11 bases between the two ends. DNA for the CDR3: TGCGCCAGCAGTGACCAGGGTAGGGGCAATCAGCCCCAGCATTTT. This codes for CASSDQGRGNQPQHF.

The gene calls are TRBV2 and TRBJ2-2; D gene ambiguous. The germline gives CDR1 SNHLY, CDR2 FYNNEI. The CDR3 extends over 16 amino acids. V was shortened by 6 bases and J by 0 bases, with 14 bases between the two germline ends. The CDR3 loop reads CASRGSRLANTGELFF. CDR3 bases: TGTGCCAGCAGGGGCTCCCGATTAGCGAACACCGGGGAGCTGTTTTTT.

V gene TRBV5-4 combines with J gene TRBJ2-2; 8 nucleotides agree with TRBD2. The CDR3 is 16 amino acids. In germline, CDR1 is SGHNT, CDR2 YYREEE (reference sequence). The V gene end was trimmed by 5 bases and the J gene end by 1 base; junction bases not matched to a gene: 7. In DNA, the CDR3 is TGTGCCAGCAGTCCTAGCGGGTCCTTGAACACCGGGGAGCTGTTTTTT. The encoded protein is CASSPSGSLNTGELFF.

This chain links TRBV6-6 with TRBJ1-5; 7 bases align to TRBD1. V lost 2 bases and J lost 1; bases outside the gene matches: 5. Per germline, CDR1 MNHNY and CDR2 SVGAGI (reference sequence). The CDR3 totals 16 residues. The CDR3 DNA is TGTGCCAGCAGTTACCCCACAGGGGAAAGCAATCAGCCCCAGCATTTT. As protein: CASSYPTGESNQPQHF.

This chain connects TRBV29-1 to TRBJ1-2; 8 positions agree with TRBD1. This CDR3 region has 14 residues. The V segment lost 3 bases and the J segment 4 bases; nucleotides outside the gene matches: 7. Germline V gene lookup returns CDR1 SQVTM and CDR2 ANQGSEA. This CDR3 is CSVDEGQEIYGYTF. CDR3 coding DNA: TGCAGCGTTGATGAGGGACAGGAAATCTATGGCTACACCTTC.

This clone has just one count. The chain has TRBV18 and TRBJ2-5, with D unresolved. Trimming shortened V by 0 bases and J by 2 bases, and 10 bases separated the two germline ends. The germline CDR1 and CDR2 sequences are KGHSH and LQKENI. The CDR3 runs 15 residues. This chain's CDR3 is CASSPPASRQETQYF. The CDR3 bases are TGTGCCAGCTCACCACCTGCTAGTCGACAAGAGACCCAGTACTTC. Combining the CDR3 with reference TRBV18 and TRBJ2-5 gives the whole variable domain NAGVMQNPRHLVRRRGQEARLRCSPMKGHSHVYWYRQLPEEGLKFMVYLQKENIIDESGMPKERFSAEFPKEGPSILRIQQVVRGDSAAYFCASSPPASRQETQYFGPGTRLLVL.

This chain connects TRBV7-3 to TRBJ1-2, with a tentative D call TRBD1 (6 bases). The germline V gene has CDR1 SGHTA and CDR2 FQGTGA. V was pared by 3 bases and J by 8 bases, with 19 bases between. This CDR3 has 15 amino acids. CDR3: CASSLDNRGIEGYTF. As DNA, the CDR3 is TGTGCCAGCAGCTTGGACAATAGGGGGATTGAAGGCTACACCTTC.

The chain combines TRBV4-3 with TRBJ2-5, with 10 bases fitting TRBD2. The V and J ends lost 0 bases and 3 bases, in that order; junction bases with no gene match: 1. The CDR3 spans 15 residues. CDR1 LGHNA and CDR2 YSLEER come from the germline V gene. As DNA, the CDR3 is TGCGCCAGCAGCCAAGATCTAGCGGGAGAAGAGACCCAGTACTTC. Translation gives CASSQDLAGEETQYF.

V usage is TRBV30 and J usage is TRBJ1-1, with D maybe TRBD1 (6 bases). The CDR3 runs 12 residues. Germline-derived CDR1 and CDR2 are GTSNPN and SVGIG (reference sequence). The CDR3 region is CVIQGMNTEAFF. Here the CDR3 DNA reads TGTGTCATACAGGGAATGAACACTGAAGCTTTCTTT.

This clone was observed a few times. The chain links TRBV7-6 to TRBJ2-3; 10 bases match TRBD2. CDR1 is SGHVS, CDR2 FNYEAQ, per germline. The CDR3 is 15 residues long. J lost 4 bases, V lost 2 bases, and 3 bases had no gene match. As DNA, the CDR3 is TGTGCCAGCAGCTTACTAGCGGGAGTACCAGATACGCAGTATTTT. Protein product: CASSLLAGVPDTQYF.

The CDR3 loop is CASRIRQFSYEQYF. CDR3 DNA sequence: TGTGCCAGCAGAATCCGACAGTTCTCCTACGAGCAGTACTTC. The J gene is TRBJ2-7, the V gene TRBV27, with D possibly being TRBD1 (5 bases). Germline lookup yields CDR1 MNHEY and CDR2 SMNVEV (reference sequence). V was trimmed by 6 bases and J by 0 bases, leaving 12 bases between them. The CDR3 has 14 amino acids.

V and J are TRBV30 and TRBJ2-7, with 10 nucleotides matching TRBD2. Germline CDR1 is GTSNPN and CDR2 is SVGIG (reference sequence). The CDR3 contains 13 residues. Trimming removed 7 bases from V and 3 bases from J; junction bases left unmatched: 6. The CDR3 sequence is CASEREGLYEQYF. In DNA form, the CDR3 reads TGTGCCTCTGAGCGGGAGGGCCTCTACGAGCAGTACTTC.

The chain employs TRBV6-6 and TRBJ1-2, with D unclear. Germline CDR1 reads MNHNY; CDR2 reads SVGAGI (reference sequence). The CDR3 contains 11 residues. The V gene lost 0 bases and the J gene lost 9 bases, with 5 bases spanning the gap. CDR3 DNA sequence: TGTGCCAGCAGTTACTCGTACAGCTACACCTTC. It translates to CASSYSYSYTF.

V and J are TRBV19 and TRBJ2-7; 7 nucleotides agree with TRBD1. V trimming: 6 bases; J trimming: 2 bases; junction bases outside the gene matches: 10. Germline loops: CDR1 LNHDA, CDR2 SQIVND (reference sequence). The CDR3 has 15 residues. In DNA, the CDR3 is TGTGCCAGTAGCTCGAGGGACAGTGGGGCCTACGAGCAGTACTTC. Encoded protein: CASSSRDSGAYEQYF.

The rearrangement links TRBV4-1 to TRBJ2-1; D gene uncertain. This CDR3 has 15 residues. Germline loops: CDR1 MGHRA, CDR2 YSYEKL. V was cut by 5 bases and J by 5 bases, with 16 bases left in between. CDR3 loop: CASSVIMAPNNEQFF. DNA for the CDR3: TGCGCCAGCAGCGTGATCATGGCCCCCAACAATGAGCAGTTCTTC.

The gene calls are TRBV29-1 and TRBJ2-7, with D tentatively TRBD1 (6 bases). The germline V gene has CDR1 SQVTM and CDR2 ANQGSEA. Between the trimmed V and J ends, which lost 2 bases and 6 bases, there was a span of 8 bases. This CDR3 has 11 residues. CDR3 sequence (DNA): TGCAGCGTTGAATCAGGGGCCGAGCAGTACTTC. It codes for CSVESGAEQYF.